This TCR beta chain was sequenced during a study of T cells in Graves' hyperthyroidism and ophthalmopathy. TCR beta CDR3 regions were amplified from RNA transcripts. HTBI primers were used for first-round RT-PCR of the TCR CDR3. Each CDR3 protein gets one entry after TCRdb re-called the multiplex PCR reads with MiXCR. The table shows 650,000 to 800,000 distinct CDR3 sequences, with about 45% occurring only once. This clonotype turned up a few times. The CDR3 totals 15 residues. Trimming shortened V by 2 bases and J by 8 bases, and 13 bases separated the two germline ends. The chain links TRBV12-3 or TRBV12-4 to TRBJ1-6; D is undetermined. The source of this sequence is an adult man with Graves' disease, either hyperthyroidism or ophthalmopathy (not recorded which). Material for sequencing was peripheral blood or thyroid tissue (not recorded which). This CDR3 is CASSLKGPPHSPLHF. Here the CDR3 DNA reads TGTGCCAGCAGTTTAAAGGGCCCACCCCATTCACCCCTCCACTTT.